The 4 T cell receptor beta chains below come from one sample, sequenced in a study of T-cell reconstitution after alpha-beta-depleted transplantation in children. As it was prepared, the TCRbeta library received unique molecular identifiers. One entry per CDR3 protein, called by TCRdb with MiXCR from the PCR reads. The sample lists tens of thousands of distinct CDR3 sequences, approximately 6.1% occurring once. Sequenced material: PBMCs, mostly from graft donor cells, taken 60 days after TCRalphabeta/CD19-depleted stem cell transplant. These TCRs come from a female patient aged 2 to 10 who had a stem cell transplant for aplastic anemia, so the T cells may come from the graft donor.

This clonotype was recorded at least ten times. The chain links TRBV5-1 to TRBJ1-2, with 10 bases fitting TRBD1. The CDR3 loop spans 14 amino acids. V lost 5 bases and J lost 3; bases outside the gene matches: 4. Germline assignment: CDR1 SGHRS and CDR2 YFSETQ. The CDR3 DNA is TGCGCCAGCAGTTCGGGACAGGGGTACTATGGCTACACCTTC. This sequence encodes CASSSGQGYYGYTF.

In this sample, this clonotype turned up many times. The rearrangement joins TRBV4-1 to TRBJ2-1; unclear D gene. Germline V gene data show CDR1 as MGHRA and CDR2 as YSYEKL. V was pared by 4 bases and J by 0 bases, with 7 bases between. The CDR3 extends over 14 amino acids. CDR3 sequence reads: CASSPMSSYNEQFF. Here the CDR3 DNA reads TGCGCCAGCAGCCCCATGAGCTCCTACAATGAGCAGTTCTTC.

This clonotype was detected ten times or more. The chain links TRBV29-1 to TRBJ1-1; D not certain. V lost 1 base and J 4 bases, leaving 13 bases between the germline ends. CDR3 length equals 14 residues. Germline V gives CDR1 SQVTM, CDR2 ANQGSEA. CDR3 in amino acids: CSVEASSGPTEAFF. The CDR3 DNA reads TGCAGCGTTGAAGCTTCAAGTGGACCCACTGAAGCTTTCTTT.

The chain employs TRBV20-1 and TRBJ2-6; the D is unclear. V dropped 0 bases and J dropped 3 bases, with 12 bases sitting between them. This CDR3 region has 16 residues. The germline gives CDR1 DFQATT, CDR2 SNEGSKA (reference sequence). CDR3 DNA: TGCAGTGCTAGAGATGGTCCCCTAGGTGGGGCCAACGTCCTGACTTTC. The encoded protein is CSARDGPLGGANVLTF.